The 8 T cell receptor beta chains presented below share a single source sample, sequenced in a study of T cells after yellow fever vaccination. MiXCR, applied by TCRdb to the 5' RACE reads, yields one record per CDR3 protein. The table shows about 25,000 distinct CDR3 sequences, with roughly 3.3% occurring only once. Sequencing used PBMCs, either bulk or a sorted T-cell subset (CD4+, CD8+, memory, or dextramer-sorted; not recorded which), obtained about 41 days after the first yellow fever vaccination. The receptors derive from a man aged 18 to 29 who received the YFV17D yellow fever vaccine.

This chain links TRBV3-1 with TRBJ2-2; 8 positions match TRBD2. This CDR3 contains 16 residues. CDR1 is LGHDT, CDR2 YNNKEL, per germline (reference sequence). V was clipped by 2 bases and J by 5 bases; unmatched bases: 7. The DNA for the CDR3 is TGTGCCAGCAGCCAATGGCGGGGGGCCGAAACCGGGGAGCTGTTTTTT. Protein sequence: CASSQWRGAETGELFF.

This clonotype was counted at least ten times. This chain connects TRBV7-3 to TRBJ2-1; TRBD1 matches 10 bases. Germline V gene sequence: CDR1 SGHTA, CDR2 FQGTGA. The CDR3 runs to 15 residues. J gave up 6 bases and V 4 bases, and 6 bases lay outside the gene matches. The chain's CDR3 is CASSSQTGGVNEQFF. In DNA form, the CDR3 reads TGTGCCAGCAGCTCCCAGACAGGGGGCGTCAATGAGCAGTTCTTC.

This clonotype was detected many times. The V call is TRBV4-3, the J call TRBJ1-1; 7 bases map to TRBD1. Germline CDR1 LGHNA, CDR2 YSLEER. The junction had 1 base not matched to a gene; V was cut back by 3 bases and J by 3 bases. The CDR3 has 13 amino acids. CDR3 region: CASSQQGDTEAFF. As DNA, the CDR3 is TGCGCCAGCAGCCAGCAGGGGGACACTGAAGCTTTCTTT.

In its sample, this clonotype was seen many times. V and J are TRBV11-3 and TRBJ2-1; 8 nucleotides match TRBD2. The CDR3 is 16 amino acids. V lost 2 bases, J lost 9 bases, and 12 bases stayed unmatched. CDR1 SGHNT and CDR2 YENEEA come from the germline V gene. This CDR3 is CASSLYGGAEFTEQFF. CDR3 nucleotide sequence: TGTGCCAGCAGCTTATACGGGGGGGCCGAGTTCACTGAGCAGTTCTTC.

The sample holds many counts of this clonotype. CDR3 sequence: CASSLMRGFYGYTF. CDR3 DNA: TGTGCCAGCAGCTTGATGCGAGGGTTCTATGGCTACACCTTC. The chain employs TRBV7-2 and TRBJ1-2, with D unclear. Germline CDR1 and CDR2: SGHTA and FQGNSA. This CDR3 contains 14 residues. Trimming took off 3 bases at V and 4 bases at J, with 12 bases between the two ends.

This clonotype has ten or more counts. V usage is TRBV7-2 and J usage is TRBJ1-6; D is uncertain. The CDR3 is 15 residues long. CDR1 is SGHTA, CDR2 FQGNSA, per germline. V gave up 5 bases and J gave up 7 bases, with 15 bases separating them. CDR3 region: CASSKQAAPNSPLHF. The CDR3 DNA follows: TGTGCCAGCAGCAAGCAGGCGGCTCCAAATTCACCCCTCCACTTT. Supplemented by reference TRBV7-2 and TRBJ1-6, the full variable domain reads GAGVSQSPSNKVTEKGKDVELRCDPISGHTALYWYRQSLGQGLEFLIYFQGNSAPDKSGLPSDRFSAERTGGSVSTLTIQRTQQEDSAVYLCASSKQAAPNSPLHFGNGTRLTVT.

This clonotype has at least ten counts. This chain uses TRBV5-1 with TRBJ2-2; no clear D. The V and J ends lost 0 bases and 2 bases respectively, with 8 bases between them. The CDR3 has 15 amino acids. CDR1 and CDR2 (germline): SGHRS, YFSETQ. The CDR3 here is CASSLDGPNTGELFF. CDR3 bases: TGCGCCAGCAGCTTGGACGGACCTAACACCGGGGAGCTGTTTTTT.

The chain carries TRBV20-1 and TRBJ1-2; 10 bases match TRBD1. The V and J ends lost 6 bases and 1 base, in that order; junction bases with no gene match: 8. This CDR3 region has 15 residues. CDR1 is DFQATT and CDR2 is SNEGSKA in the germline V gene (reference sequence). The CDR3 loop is CSARETGGNNYGYTF. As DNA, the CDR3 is TGCAGTGCCCGAGAGACAGGGGGCAATAACTATGGCTACACCTTC.